This T cell receptor (beta chain) was identified in a study of CD8 T cells in ankylosing spondylitis. Preparation of TCR beta libraries was done by quantitative 5'-RACE with molecular barcodes. TCRdb re-called the 5' RACE reads with MiXCR, one entry per CDR3 protein. Of over 600,000 distinct CDR3 sequences listed, around 17% were seen once; the top ten hold about 20%. The CDR3 loop spans 18 amino acids. Germline values: CDR1 SGHRS, CDR2 YFSETQ. V trimming: 7 bases; J trimming: 0 bases; junction bases outside the gene matches: 13. Study findings and constraints: Earlier studies detected some motif variants in reactive arthritis synovial fluid and blood. The authors reported significant enrichment of disease-linked clones in matched ankylosing spondylitis synovial fluid. Clones linked to disease, bearing a CD8+ phenotype, were relatively rare in peripheral blood. For ankylosing spondylitis blood, a TCR beta motif of seven to nine highly homologous variants appeared characteristic.

Worth noting for this clonotype: What it binds is not known.

The rearrangement uses TRBV5-1 and TRBJ2-1; 10 bases are shared with TRBD2. The sequence came from a male donor with ankylosing spondylitis. The sample comprised blood, either unsorted or a sorted T cell fraction (not recorded which). CDR3 loop: CASRSRTSGISSYNEQFF. The CDR3, as DNA: TGCGCCAGCCGTTCACGAACTAGCGGGATTAGCTCCTACAATGAGCAGTTCTTC. Full variable domain (rest looked up from reference TRBV5-1 and TRBJ2-1): KAGVTQTPRYLIKTRGQQVTLSCSPISGHRSVSWYQQTPGQGLQFLFEYFSETQRNKGNFPGRFSGRQFSNSRSEMNVSTLELGDSALYLCASRSRTSGISSYNEQFFGPGTRLTVL.